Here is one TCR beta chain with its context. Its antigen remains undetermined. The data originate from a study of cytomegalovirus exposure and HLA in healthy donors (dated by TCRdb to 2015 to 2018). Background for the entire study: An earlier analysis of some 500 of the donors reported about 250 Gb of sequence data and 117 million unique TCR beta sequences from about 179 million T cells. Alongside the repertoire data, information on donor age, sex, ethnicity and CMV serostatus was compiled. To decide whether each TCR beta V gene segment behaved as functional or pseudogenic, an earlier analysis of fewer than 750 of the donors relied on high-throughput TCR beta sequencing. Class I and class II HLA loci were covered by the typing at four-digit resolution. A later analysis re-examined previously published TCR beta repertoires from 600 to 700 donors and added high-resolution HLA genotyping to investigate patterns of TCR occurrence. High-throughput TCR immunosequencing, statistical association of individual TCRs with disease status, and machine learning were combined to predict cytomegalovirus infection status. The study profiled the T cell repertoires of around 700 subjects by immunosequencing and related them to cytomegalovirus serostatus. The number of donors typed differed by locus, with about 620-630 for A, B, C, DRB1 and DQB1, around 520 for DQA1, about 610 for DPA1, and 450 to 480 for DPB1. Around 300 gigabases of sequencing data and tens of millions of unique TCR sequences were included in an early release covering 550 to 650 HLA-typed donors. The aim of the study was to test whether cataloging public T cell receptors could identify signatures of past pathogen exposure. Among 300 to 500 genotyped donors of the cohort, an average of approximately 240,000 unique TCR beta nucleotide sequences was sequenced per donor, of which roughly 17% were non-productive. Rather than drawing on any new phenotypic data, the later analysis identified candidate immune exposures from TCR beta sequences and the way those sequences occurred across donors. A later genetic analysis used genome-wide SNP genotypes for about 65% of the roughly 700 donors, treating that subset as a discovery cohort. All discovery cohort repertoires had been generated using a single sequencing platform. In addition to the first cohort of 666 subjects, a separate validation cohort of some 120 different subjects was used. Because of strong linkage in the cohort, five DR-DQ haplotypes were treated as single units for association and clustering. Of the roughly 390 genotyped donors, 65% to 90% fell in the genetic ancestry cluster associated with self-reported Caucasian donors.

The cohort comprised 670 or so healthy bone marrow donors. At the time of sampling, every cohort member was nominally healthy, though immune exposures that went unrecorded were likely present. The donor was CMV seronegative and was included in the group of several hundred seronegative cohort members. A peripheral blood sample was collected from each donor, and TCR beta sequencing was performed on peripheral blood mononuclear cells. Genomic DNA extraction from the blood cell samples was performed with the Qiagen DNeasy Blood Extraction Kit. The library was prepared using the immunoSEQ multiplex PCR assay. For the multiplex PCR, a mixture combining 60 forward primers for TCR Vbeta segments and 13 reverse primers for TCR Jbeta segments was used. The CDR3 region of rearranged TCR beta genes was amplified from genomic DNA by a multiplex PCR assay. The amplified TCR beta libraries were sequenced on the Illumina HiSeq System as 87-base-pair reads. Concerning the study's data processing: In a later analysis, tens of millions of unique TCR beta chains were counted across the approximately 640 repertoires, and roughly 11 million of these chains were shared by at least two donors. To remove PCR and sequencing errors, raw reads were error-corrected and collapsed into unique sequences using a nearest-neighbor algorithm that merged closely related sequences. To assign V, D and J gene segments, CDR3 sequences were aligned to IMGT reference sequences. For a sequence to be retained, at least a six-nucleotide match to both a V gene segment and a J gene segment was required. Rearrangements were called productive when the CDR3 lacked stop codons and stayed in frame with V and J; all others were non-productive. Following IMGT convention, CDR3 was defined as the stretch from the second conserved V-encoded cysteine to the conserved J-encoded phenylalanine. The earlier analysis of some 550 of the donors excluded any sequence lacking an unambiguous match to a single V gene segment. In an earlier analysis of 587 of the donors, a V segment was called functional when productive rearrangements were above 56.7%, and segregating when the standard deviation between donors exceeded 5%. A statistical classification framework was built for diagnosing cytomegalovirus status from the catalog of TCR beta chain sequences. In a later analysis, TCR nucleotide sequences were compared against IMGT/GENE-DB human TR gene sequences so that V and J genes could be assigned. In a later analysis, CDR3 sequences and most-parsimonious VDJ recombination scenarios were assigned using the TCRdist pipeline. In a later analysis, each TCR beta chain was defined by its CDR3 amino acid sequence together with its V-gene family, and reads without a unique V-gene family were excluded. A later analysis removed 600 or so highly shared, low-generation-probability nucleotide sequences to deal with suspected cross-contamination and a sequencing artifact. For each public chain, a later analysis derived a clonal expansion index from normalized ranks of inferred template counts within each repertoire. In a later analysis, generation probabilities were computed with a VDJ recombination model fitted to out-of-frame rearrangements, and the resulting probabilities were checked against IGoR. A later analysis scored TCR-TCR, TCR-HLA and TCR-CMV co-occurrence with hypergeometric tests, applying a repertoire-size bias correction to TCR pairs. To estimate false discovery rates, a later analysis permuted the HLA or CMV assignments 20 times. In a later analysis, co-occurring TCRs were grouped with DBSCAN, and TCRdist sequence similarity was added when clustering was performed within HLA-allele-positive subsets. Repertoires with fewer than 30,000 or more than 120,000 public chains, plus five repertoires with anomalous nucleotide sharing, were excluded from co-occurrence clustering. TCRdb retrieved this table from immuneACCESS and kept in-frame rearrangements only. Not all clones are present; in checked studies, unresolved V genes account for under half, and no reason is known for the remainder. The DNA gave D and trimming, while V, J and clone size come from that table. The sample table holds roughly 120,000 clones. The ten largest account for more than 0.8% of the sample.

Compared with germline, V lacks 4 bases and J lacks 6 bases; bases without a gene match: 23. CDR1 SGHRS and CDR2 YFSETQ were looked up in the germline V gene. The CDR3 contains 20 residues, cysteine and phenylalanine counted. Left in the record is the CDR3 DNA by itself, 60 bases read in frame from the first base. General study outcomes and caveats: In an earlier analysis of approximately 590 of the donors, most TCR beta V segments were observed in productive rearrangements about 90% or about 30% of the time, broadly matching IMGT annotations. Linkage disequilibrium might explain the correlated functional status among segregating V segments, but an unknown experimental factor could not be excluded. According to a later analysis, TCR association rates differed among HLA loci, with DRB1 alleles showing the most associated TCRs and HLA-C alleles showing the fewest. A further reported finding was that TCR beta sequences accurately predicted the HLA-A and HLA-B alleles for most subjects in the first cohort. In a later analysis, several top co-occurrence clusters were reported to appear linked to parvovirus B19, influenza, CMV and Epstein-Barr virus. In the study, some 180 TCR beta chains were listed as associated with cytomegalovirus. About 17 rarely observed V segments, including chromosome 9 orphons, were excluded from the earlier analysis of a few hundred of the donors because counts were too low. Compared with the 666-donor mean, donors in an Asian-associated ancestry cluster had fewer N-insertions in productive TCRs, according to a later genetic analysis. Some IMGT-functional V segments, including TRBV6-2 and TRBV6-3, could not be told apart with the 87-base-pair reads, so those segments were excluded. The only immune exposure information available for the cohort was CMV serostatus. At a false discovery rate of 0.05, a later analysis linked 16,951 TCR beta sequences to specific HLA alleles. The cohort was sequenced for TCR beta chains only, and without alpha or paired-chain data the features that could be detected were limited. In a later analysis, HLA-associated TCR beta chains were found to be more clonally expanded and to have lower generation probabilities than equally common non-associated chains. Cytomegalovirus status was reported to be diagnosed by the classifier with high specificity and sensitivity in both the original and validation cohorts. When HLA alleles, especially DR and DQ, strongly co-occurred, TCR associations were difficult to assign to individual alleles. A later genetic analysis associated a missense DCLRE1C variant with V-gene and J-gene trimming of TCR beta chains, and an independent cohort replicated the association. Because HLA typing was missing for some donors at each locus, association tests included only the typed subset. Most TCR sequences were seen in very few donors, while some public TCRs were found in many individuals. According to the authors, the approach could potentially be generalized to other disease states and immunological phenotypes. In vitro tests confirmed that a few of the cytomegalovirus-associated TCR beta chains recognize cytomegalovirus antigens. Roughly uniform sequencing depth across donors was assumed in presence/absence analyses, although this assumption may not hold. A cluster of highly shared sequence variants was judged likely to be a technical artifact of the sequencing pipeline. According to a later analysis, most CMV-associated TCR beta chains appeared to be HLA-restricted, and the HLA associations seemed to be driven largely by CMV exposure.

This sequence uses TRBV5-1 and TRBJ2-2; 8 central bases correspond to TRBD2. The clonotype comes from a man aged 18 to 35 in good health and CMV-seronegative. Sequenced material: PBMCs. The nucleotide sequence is TGCGCCAGCAGCCCCCCAAGGATGGCGGGGGGCCCCCGGGGATCCGGGGAGCTGTTTTTT. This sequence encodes CASSPPRMAGGPRGSGELFF.